This TCR beta chain is drawn from a study of shared clonotypes between healthy human individuals. Study as a whole: Donors, aged 18 to 49, were a couple of women and a few men.

Points from the study as a whole: The sampled material consisted only of blood, and tissue repertoires are likely to differ.

Those who donated, Caucasian adults without exception, all lived in Nashville, Tennessee. At the deep level, the assay was run. Profiling relied on immunoSEQ multiplex PCR, and the TCRdb table lists in-frame clones only, not all of them. The sample lists some 490,000 clones, about 78% occurring once. Germline V gene data show CDR1 as MNHNS and CDR2 as SASEGT. The CDR3 runs 14 residues. Trimming at V came to 3 bases and at J to 5 bases, leaving 6 bases not matched to a gene. Of note for this clone: Its antigen remains unknown.

This chain joins TRBV6-1 and TRBJ2-7; 8 bases align to TRBD1. The sample taken for sequencing was PBMCs. This TCR came from a woman in her thirties or forties in good health. Some clones in this sample may be carry-over from other donors' samples. CDR3 residues: CASSDGAGGHEQYF. The CDR3 DNA is TGTGCCAGCAGTGATGGGGCAGGGGGCCACGAGCAGTACTTC.